This TCR beta chain originates from a study of T-cell memory formation after mild COVID-19. Study-wide background: The two donors had largely donor-specific TCR clusters.

Constant-segment primers served in 5'RACE that generated TCR alpha and TCR beta cDNA libraries bearing sample barcodes and UMIs. TCRdb re-called the 5' RACE reads through MiXCR, storing one row per CDR3 protein. The repertoire holds roughly 380,000 distinct CDR3 sequences, with 25% to 30% as singletons. The germline V and J ends were trimmed by 1 base and 1 base, with 12 bases remaining between them. Germline CDR1 and CDR2: LNHNV and YYDKDF (reference sequence). The CDR3 is 16 amino acids. The sequence came from an adult woman who had mild COVID-19 (a few samples of this study predate the infection). Cell type and time point are not known. The sequenced sample was PBMCs or a T cell subset sorted from them (not recorded which). The genes are TRBV15 and TRBJ2-3; D perhaps matches TRBD2 (7 bases). The CDR3 loop is CATSRAGGGGTDTQYF. The CDR3 DNA reads as TGTGCCACCAGCAGAGCCGGAGGGGGGGGCACAGATACGCAGTATTTT.